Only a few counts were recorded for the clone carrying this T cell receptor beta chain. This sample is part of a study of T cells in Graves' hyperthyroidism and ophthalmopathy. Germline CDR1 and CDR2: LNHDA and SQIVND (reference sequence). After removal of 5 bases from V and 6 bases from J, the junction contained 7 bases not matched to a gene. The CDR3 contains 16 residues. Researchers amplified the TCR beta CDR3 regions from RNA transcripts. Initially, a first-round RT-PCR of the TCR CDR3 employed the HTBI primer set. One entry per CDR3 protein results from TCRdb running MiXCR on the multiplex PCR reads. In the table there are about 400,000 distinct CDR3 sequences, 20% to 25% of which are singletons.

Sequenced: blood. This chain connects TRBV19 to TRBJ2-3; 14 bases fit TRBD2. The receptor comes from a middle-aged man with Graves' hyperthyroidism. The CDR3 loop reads CASSVGLAGGHDTQYF. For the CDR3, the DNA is TGTGCCAGTAGTGTTGGACTAGCGGGAGGCCATGATACGCAGTATTTT.